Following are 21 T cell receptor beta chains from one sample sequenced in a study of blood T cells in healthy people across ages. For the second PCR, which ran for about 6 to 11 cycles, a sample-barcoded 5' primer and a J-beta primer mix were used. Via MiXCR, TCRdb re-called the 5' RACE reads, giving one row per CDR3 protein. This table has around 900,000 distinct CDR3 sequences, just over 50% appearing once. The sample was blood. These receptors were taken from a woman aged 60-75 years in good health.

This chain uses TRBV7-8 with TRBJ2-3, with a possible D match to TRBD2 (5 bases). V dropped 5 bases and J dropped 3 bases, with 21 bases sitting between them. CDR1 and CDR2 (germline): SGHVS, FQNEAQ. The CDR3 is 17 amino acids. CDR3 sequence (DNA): TGTGCCAGCAGCCCCGCCCCTAGCTCGAACCCAACAGATACGCAGTATTTT. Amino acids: CASSPAPSSNPTDTQYF.

CDR3 residues: CASGYVGGYNEQYF. In nucleotides, the CDR3 is TGTGCTAGTGGTTACGTGGGAGGGTACAATGAGCAGTACTTC. The chain couples TRBV12-5 to TRBJ2-7; 7 bases match TRBD2. This CDR3 contains 14 residues. The junction had 10 bases not matched to a gene; V was cut back by 4 bases and J by 7 bases. Germline CDR1 LGHNT, CDR2 FRNRAP.

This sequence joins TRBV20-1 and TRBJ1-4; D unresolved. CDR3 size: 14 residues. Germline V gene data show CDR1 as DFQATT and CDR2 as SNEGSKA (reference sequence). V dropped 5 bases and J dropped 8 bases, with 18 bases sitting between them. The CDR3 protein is CSAQPQEAREKLFF. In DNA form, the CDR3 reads TGCAGTGCTCAACCTCAGGAGGCTAGAGAAAAACTGTTTTTT.

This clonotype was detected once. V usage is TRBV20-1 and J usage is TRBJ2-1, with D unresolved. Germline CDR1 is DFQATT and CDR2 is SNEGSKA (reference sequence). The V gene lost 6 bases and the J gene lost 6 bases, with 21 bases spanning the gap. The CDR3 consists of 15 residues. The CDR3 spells CSARQAFSLSNEQFF. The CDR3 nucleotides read TGCAGTGCCAGGCAGGCCTTTAGTTTGAGCAATGAGCAGTTCTTC.

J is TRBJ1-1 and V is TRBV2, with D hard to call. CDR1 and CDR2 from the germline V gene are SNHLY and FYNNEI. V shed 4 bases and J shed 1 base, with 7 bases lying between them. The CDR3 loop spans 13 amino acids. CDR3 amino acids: CASSGDGNTEAFF. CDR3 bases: TGTGCCAGCAGTGGTGACGGGAACACTGAAGCTTTCTTT.

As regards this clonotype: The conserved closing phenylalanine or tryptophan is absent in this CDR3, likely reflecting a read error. The CDR3 nucleotides are TGTGCCAGCAGTGTCGGGGGCGCGGGCTACGAGCAGTACTTA. This codes for CASSVGGAGYEQYL. The V and J genes are TRBV27 and TRBJ2-7, with D perhaps matching TRBD1 or TRBD2 (6 bases each). Germline V gene lookup returns CDR1 MNHEY and CDR2 SMNVEV (reference sequence). This CDR3 is 14 amino acids long. V lost 5 bases and J 3 bases, leaving 14 bases between the germline ends.

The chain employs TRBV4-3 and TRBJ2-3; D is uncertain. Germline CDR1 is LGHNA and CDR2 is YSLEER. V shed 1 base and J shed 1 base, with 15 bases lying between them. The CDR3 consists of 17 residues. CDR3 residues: CASSQGPSIRGTDTQYF. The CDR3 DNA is TGCGCCAGCAGCCAAGGGCCGAGTATACGGGGCACAGATACGCAGTATTTT.

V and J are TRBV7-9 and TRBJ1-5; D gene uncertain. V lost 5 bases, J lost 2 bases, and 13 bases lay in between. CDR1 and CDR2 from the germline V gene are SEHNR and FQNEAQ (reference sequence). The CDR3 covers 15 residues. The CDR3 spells CASSTTGAGNQPQHF. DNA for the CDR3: TGTGCCAGCAGCACCACGGGTGCGGGCAATCAGCCCCAGCATTTT.

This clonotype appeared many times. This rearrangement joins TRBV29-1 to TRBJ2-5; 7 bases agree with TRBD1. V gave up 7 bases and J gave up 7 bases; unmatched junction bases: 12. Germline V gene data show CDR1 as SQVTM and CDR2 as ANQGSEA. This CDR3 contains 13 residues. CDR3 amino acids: CSGEDRSSGTQYF. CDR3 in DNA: TGCAGCGGTGAGGACAGGTCCTCGGGGACCCAGTACTTC.

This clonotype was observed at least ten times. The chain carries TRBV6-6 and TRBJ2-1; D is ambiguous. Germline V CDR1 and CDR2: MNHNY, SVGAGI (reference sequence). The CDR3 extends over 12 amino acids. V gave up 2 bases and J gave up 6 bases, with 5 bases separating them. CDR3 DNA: TGTGCCAGCAGTTACAACGGCAATGAGCAGTTCTTC. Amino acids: CASSYNGNEQFF.

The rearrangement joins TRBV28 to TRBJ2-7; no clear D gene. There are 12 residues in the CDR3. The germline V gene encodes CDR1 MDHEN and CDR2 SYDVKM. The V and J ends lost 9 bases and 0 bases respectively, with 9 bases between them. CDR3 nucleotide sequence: TGTGCCAGTACGACGAGCTCCTACGAGCAGTACTTC. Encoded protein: CASTTSSYEQYF.

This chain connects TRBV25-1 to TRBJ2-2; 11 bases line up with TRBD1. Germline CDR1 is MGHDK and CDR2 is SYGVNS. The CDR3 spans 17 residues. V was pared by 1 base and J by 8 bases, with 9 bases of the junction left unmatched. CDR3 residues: CASSEFGGTGGKGELFF. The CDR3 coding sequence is TGTGCCAGCAGTGAATTTGGCGGGACAGGGGGTAAAGGGGAGCTGTTTTTT.

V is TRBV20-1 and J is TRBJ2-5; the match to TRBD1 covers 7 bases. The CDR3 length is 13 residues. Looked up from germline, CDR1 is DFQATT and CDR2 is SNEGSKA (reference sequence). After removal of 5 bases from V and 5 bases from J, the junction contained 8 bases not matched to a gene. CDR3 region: CSAPRQGTETQYF. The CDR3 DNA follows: TGCAGTGCTCCACGACAGGGCACGGAGACCCAGTACTTC.

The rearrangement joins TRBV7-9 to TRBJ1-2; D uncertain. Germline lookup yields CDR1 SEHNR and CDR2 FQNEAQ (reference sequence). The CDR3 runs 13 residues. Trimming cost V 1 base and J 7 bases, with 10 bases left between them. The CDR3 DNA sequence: TGTGCCAGCAGCTTAGGGGATGGATCTGGCTACACCTTC. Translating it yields CASSLGDGSGYTF.

Here the CDR3 DNA reads TGTGCCAGCAGTTCCCTGGACAGTCCCTTGACAGATACGCAGTATTTT. This encodes CASSSLDSPLTDTQYF. V and J are TRBV28 and TRBJ2-3, with D possibly TRBD1 on 6 matching bases. The CDR3 spans 16 residues. CDR1 is MDHEN and CDR2 is SYDVKM in the germline V gene. Between the trimmed V and J ends, which lost 4 bases and 3 bases, there was a span of 17 bases.

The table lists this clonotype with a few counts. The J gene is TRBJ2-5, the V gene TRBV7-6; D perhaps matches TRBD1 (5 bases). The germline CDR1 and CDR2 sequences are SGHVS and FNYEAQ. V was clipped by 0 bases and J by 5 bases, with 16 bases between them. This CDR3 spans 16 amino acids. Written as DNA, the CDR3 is TGTGCCAGCAGCTTAGCGGTGGACACCGATTACGAGACCCAGTACTTC. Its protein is CASSLAVDTDYETQYF.

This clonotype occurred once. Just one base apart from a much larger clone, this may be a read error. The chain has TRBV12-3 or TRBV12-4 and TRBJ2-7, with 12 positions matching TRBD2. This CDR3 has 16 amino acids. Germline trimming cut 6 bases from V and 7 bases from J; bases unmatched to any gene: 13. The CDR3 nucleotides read TGTGCCAGCAGGGACGGACTAGCGGGAAGTCAGAATGAGCAGTACTTC. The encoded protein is CASRDGLAGSQNEQYF.

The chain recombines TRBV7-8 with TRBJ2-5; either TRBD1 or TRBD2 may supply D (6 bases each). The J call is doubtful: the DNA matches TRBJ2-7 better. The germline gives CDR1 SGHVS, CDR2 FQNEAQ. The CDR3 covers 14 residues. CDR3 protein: CASSFRGAAVEQYF. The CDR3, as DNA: TGTGCCAGCAGCTTTAGGGGGGCAGCGGTCGAGCAGTACTTC.

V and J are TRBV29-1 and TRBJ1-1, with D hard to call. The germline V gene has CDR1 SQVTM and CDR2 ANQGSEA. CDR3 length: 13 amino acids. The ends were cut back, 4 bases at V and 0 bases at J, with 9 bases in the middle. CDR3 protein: CSVGSSMNTEAFF. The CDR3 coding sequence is TGCAGCGTTGGTAGCAGCATGAACACTGAAGCTTTCTTT.

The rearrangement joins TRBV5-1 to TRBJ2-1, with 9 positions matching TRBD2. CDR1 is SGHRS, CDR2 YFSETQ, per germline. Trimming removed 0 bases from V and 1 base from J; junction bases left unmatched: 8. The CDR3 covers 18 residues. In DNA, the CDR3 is TGCGCCAGCAGCTTGGGTCTAGCGGGAAGGGTGTCCTACAATGAGCAGTTCTTC. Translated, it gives CASSLGLAGRVSYNEQFF.

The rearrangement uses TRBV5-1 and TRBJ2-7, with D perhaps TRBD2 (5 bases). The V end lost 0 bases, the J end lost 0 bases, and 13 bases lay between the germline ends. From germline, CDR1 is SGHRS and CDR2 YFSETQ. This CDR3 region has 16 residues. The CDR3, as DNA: TGCGCCAGCAGCTTGGGGTGTGGGAGCTTCTCCTACGAGCAGTACTTC. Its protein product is CASSLGCGSFSYEQYF.